The T cell receptor beta chain under discussion was sequenced for a study of shared clonotypes between healthy human individuals (dated by TCRdb to 2018 to 2020). With respect to the entire study: The cohort comprised a couple of women and a few men aged 18 to 49 years. Per donor, three plates each were used for CD4 naive and CD4 memory, two for CD8 naive, and one for CD8 memory. To increase sequencing depth and limit assay-specific biases, TCR repertoire library preparation and sequencing were carried out by different laboratories using diverse techniques. To estimate repertoire size and how much clonotype sharing occurs between individuals, the study deeply sequenced the blood TCR repertoires of five healthy adults. Between about 0.85 and 9.5 billion PBMCs per donor were obtained by leukapheresis. Overall study outcomes, separate from this receptor: Larger estimated clonotype richness was generally found for naive subsets than for memory subsets. Based on pairwise subsampling, the degree of clonotype sharing among donors was expected to be affected by sequencing depth. Higher generation probabilities were observed for clonotypes shared by all four sorted-subset donors than for non-shared clonotypes. Sharing across a few donors was observed for approximately 5% of naive CD4, 3% to 4% of naive CD8, over 2% of memory CD4, and around 0.42% of memory CD8 clonotypes. Even with the large sequencing depth, rarefaction of the sorted-subset datasets indicated that sequencing was incomplete. Because the study included only a small number of donors, the genetic and exposure-history diversity represented was limited. Sampling was restricted to blood, and TCR repertoires in tissue are likely to differ from TCR repertoires in blood.

The donors were healthy, HIV-negative adults with no recently reported acute infections or vaccinations. All donors were Caucasian adults living in Nashville, Tennessee, USA. CD4+ T cells were enriched by magnetic negative selection, after which naive cells were positively selected on CD45RA and the negative fraction was taken as the memory subset. Blood was obtained by leukapheresis, after which PBMCs were separated by Ficoll-Histopaque density gradient centrifugation and cryopreserved in liquid nitrogen vapor phase. Purity and quantity of every magnetically sorted T cell population were checked by analytical flow cytometry. Each sorted fraction had its genomic DNA isolated and then quantified by UV absorbance on a Nanodrop 2000c. TCR CDR3 regions were amplified from genomic DNA by multiplex PCR using the deep immunoSEQ assay. For each cell subset, the extracted genomic DNA was distributed evenly across all wells of several immunoSEQ 96-well plates, and each plate served as one replicate. For sorted subsets, 200 to 250 ng of genomic DNA, equivalent to 25,000 to 35,000 T cell genomes, went into each replicate PCR. The purified libraries were quantified using a Qubit 3.0 fluorometer, sized with a Bioanalyzer 2100, and then quantified again using the KAPA Library Quantification kit. Every immunoSEQ 96-well plate was sequenced on a separate single-read 150-cycle Illumina NextSeq 550 flow cell. Regarding the original processing steps: Because only junctional sequences without quality scores were contained in the immunoSEQ output, filtering matching that applied to full-length reads could not be performed. To assign V/J genes and CDR3, sequences were annotated against IMGT germline references using PyIR, a Python wrapper for IgBLAST v1.9. Reads were filtered out if the reads had weak V/J assignments (E-value above 1e-6), no CDR3, stop codons, out-of-frame junctions, or ambiguous translated residues. V3J clonotypes were defined by identical inferred V gene, J gene, and CDR3 amino acid sequence. To compute the percentage overlap between repertoires, the number of shared unique clonotypes was divided by the size of the smaller repertoire. RTK rarefaction, the Chao1 estimator, and Recon v2.1 estimates of unobserved clonotypes were used to assess repertoire richness. Generation probabilities for all TCRbeta clonotypes obtained by the gDNA method from a few donors were computed using OLGA. In its TCRdb copy, this immuneACCESS table keeps in-frame sequences only and misses some clones. Where compared with another copy, unresolved V genes explain less than half of these, and the others have no known cause. That table supplies the V and J calls and clone size; D and trimming were determined from the DNA. Counted in this sample were about 710,000 clones; 72% of them appeared once. Together, the top ten hold approximately 2% of the sample.

This clone came up once. What this receptor recognizes is not known. No base qualities exist here, and no much larger clone lies one base off it. CDR1 and CDR2 were assigned from the germline V gene (reference sequence) as SEHNR and FQNEAQ. Including cysteine and phenylalanine, the CDR3 has 14 amino acids. The entry retains the CDR3 DNA only, 42 bases that are in frame from base 1. V lost 10 bases and J lost 5 bases; the stretch between them is 18 bases long. The TCR originated in a woman between 25 and 40 years old in good health. The chain employs TRBV7-9 and TRBJ2-1; 6 matching bases give a weak D call of TRBD1. Source material: memory CD4+ T cells sorted from blood. In light of the paper, this sample's cell subset or site label describes: CD45RA-negative fraction. Read as DNA, the sequence is TGTGCCACTCCCTTGGGGGCAGACAACAATGAGCAGTTCTTC. The resulting protein is CATPLGADNNEQFF.